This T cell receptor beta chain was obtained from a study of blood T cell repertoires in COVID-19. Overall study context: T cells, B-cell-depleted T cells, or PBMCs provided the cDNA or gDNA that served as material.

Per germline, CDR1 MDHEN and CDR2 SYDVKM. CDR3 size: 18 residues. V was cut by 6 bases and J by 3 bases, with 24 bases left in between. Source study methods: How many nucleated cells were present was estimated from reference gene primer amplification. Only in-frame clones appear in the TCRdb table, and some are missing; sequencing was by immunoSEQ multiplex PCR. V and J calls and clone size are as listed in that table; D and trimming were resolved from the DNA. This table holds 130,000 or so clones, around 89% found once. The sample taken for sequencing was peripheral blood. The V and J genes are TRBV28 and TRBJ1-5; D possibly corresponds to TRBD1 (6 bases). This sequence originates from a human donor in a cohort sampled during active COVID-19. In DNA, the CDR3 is TGTGCCAGCAGACGTACCTATACAGGGTTGGGCGACAATCAGCCCCAGCATTTT. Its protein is CASRRTYTGLGDNQPQHF.